The clone carrying this T cell receptor (beta chain) was recorded a few times. Its antigen remains unidentified. The limits of the CDR3 on the DNA are not certain, so only TCRdb's listed CDR3 is given. This record comes from a study of human T cells and chemical hapten exposure. Study background: Mainly, slight library volume differences in the pool made TCR yields vary.

Study-wide results and limits: Sensitizing with DPC caused no change in TCRs above 1 in 1000 frequency.

Germline V gives CDR1 MNHEY, CDR2 SVGEGT. The CDR3 comprises 14 residues, both ends counted. Time point reported: patch test 3, about 24 weeks after DPC sensitization. Treatment of the sample: therapeutic diphenylcyclopropenone sensitization with weekly scalp DPC. TCRdb fed the RACE reads into MiXCR, producing one record per CDR3 protein. This table has 50,000 to 60,000 distinct CDR3 sequences, 12% appearing once. Sequences were derived from whole blood, sampled in connection with sensitization to the hapten diphenylcyclopropenone (DPC). The TCR originated in a man aged 25-40 years with alopecia areata. Some clones in this sample may be carry-over from other donors' samples. The V and J genes are TRBV6-2 or TRBV6-3 and TRBJ2-1; the table calls TRBD1, which could not be checked here. Here the CDR3 reads CASSTSGEVNEQFF.